This T cell receptor beta chain was identified during a study of blood T cell repertoires in COVID-19 (dated by TCRdb to about 2020). For the study in its entirety: Collaborator samples came from the United States, Italy and Spain and covered acute and convalescent phases of COVID-19. The prospective study material was composed of cDNA or gDNA derived from T cells, B-cell-depleted T cells, or PBMCs. Deeply sampled blood TCRbeta repertoires from subjects exposed to, actively infected with, or recovered from COVID-19 were included in the dataset. The repertoires were made available in a free public database intended to serve as a resource for research on the immune response to SARS-CoV-2. The samples were drawn from the first 160 participants of the ongoing ImmuneRACE study and from under 1,500 subjects provided by 6 global collaborators. Nearly every sample came with metadata listing a de-identified subject ID, COVID-19 status, age in years and sex. HLA class I and class II types, where available, came from metadata supplied by the sample provider rather than from assay-based typing.

Each collaborating institution followed its own protocols to collect whole blood in K2EDTA tubes. For TCRbeta analysis, collaborators shipped samples in one of three forms: frozen whole blood, isolated PBMCs, or DNA extracted from either of those sample types. Comment on this clone: Its antigen remains undetermined. Base quality data are lacking; no much larger clone is found one base away.

The germline V gene provides CDR1 SGHRS and CDR2 YFSETQ. Germline trimming amounts to 4 bases on V and 2 bases on J, with 5 as the count of junction bases outside the gene matches. Inclusive of the bounding cysteine and phenylalanine, the CDR3 is 14 residues long. Left in the record is the CDR3 DNA by itself, 42 bases read in frame from the first base. TCRbeta CDR3 regions were amplified from genomic DNA by means of the immunoSEQ Assay, a bias-controlled multiplex PCR. On the authors' methods: Nucleated cell counts per sample were estimated from amplification of reference gene primers within the assay. To quantify the absolute abundance of each unique TCRbeta CDR3 rearrangement, sequence reads were collapsed and filtered. Productive Simpson clonality was computed per sample as the square root of Simpson's diversity index over productive rearrangements. Entries here come from immuneACCESS through TCRdb and include only in-frame sequences with V and J called. Some clones fail to appear in such tables; in the studies checked, an unresolved V gene covers under half of the shortfall, and the cause of the remainder is unknown. The DNA gave D and trimming, while V, J and clone size come from that table. The sample table holds approximately 260,000 clones, of which around 83% were seen once. 12% of the sample goes to the ten largest clones.

Overall study results and their limits: The amount of clinical and demographic metadata varied by source and participant and was provided uncurated.

This clonotype was obtained from a woman between 55 and 75 years old with active or convalescent COVID-19. The sequencing sample was made of peripheral blood. The chain joins TRBV5-1 to TRBJ1-2; TRBD1 matches 7 bases in the middle. CDR3 reads: CASSQTTGNYGYTF. The base sequence is TGCGCCAGCAGCCAGACGACAGGGAACTATGGCTACACCTTC.